These 29 T cell receptor beta chains share one sample of origin, sequenced in a study of graft-versus-host responses after intestinal transplantation. Once graft tissue had been processed, intraepithelial and lamina propria lymphocytes were released. Clones were read by immunoSEQ multiplex PCR, and TCRdb kept only the in-frame ones, dropping some. The sample holds 15,000 or so clones, almost 70% seen once. The sample was ileum tissue, taken 700 to 800 days after intestinal transplantation. These receptors came from a human patient who received an intestinal transplant, so some T cells may come from the graft donor.

This clone came up once. This chain joins TRBV30 and TRBJ2-3; TRBD2 matches 11 bases. Germline-derived CDR1 and CDR2 are GTSNPN and SVGIG (reference sequence). With 2 bases clipped from V and 2 bases from J, the junction kept 9 bases outside the gene matches. CDR3 length equals 17 residues. This CDR3 is CAWSPPGTSGHTDTQYF. CDR3 bases: TGTGCCTGGAGTCCCCCTGGGACTAGCGGTCACACAGATACGCAGTATTTT.

The chain recombines TRBV7-2 with TRBJ2-3, with 7 bases matching TRBD2. The ends lost 1 base at V and 2 bases at J; junction bases unmatched: 6. The germline V gene has CDR1 SGHTA and CDR2 FQGNSA. This CDR3 contains 16 residues. CDR3: CASSLVPSGVTDTQYF. Written as DNA, the CDR3 is TGTGCCAGCAGCTTAGTTCCCAGCGGGGTCACAGATACGCAGTATTTT.

The chain is built from TRBV6-1 and TRBJ2-7; 8 nucleotides match TRBD1. Germline CDR1 and CDR2: MNHNS and SASEGT. The V gene end was trimmed by 5 bases and the J gene end by 3 bases; junction bases not matched to a gene: 6. CDR3 length equals 14 residues. The CDR3, as DNA: TGTGCCAGCAGTCGACAGGGGCGCCTCTACGAGCAGTACTTC. Translating gives CASSRQGRLYEQYF.

This rearrangement joins TRBV7-9 to TRBJ2-7, with D unclear. Trimming left V 2 bases short and J 3 bases short, with 5 bases between. The CDR3 loop spans 12 amino acids. The V gene's germline CDR1 is SEHNR and CDR2 FQNEAQ (reference sequence). CDR3 region: CASSLSGYEQYF. CDR3 in DNA: TGTGCCAGCAGCTTAAGTGGCTACGAGCAGTACTTC.

V and J are TRBV29-1 and TRBJ2-7; 10 bases match TRBD1. The germline V gene encodes CDR1 SQVTM and CDR2 ANQGSEA. This CDR3 comprises 16 residues. V lost 4 bases, J lost 0 bases, and 9 bases stayed unmatched. CDR3 protein: CSVGGPRDRGSYEQYF. The CDR3 coding sequence is TGCAGCGTTGGTGGACCCCGGGACAGGGGCTCCTACGAGCAGTACTTC.

The CDR3 DNA reads as TGTGCCAGCAGCCTCCCTGGGTATACTAGCGGGAGGGCGGAAAAACAGTATTTT. Residues: CASSLPGYTSGRAEKQYF. The chain links TRBV7-9 to TRBJ2-3, with 13 nucleotides matching TRBD2. The CDR3 spans 18 residues. Germline CDR1 reads SEHNR; CDR2 reads FQNEAQ (reference sequence). The V gene end was trimmed by 5 bases and the J gene end by 12 bases; junction bases not matched to a gene: 20.

The chain employs TRBV18 and TRBJ2-3; D is perhaps TRBD1 (5 bases). Germline V gene sequence: CDR1 KGHSH, CDR2 LQKENI. The V end was cut by 6 bases, the J end by 5 bases, with 9 bases between. CDR3 size: 12 residues. The CDR3 bases are TGTGCCAGCTCGCCCCAGGGAGATACGCAGTATTTT. Protein: CASSPQGDTQYF.

J is TRBJ2-2 and V is TRBV19, with 7 bases identical to TRBD1. This CDR3 has 13 residues. Looked up from germline, CDR1 is LNHDA and CDR2 is SQIVND (reference sequence). V was pared by 7 bases and J by 7 bases, with 6 bases of the junction left unmatched. CDR3 loop: CASIRQGDGELFF. Written as DNA, the CDR3 is TGTGCCAGTATAAGACAGGGCGACGGGGAGCTGTTTTTT.

On this clone itself: Other DNA sequences from this sample encode an identical CDR3 as well. The gene calls are TRBV5-1 and TRBJ2-1, with D possibly matching TRBD1 (6 bases). This CDR3 region has 15 residues. Per germline, CDR1 SGHRS and CDR2 YFSETQ. The V end was cut by 2 bases, the J end by 0 bases, with 9 bases between. As DNA, the CDR3 is TGCGCCAGCAGCTTAGGGGGAAGCTCCTACAATGAGCAGTTCTTC. It encodes CASSLGGSSYNEQFF.

The chain uses TRBV28 and TRBJ2-7; no clear D. Trimming shortened V by 3 bases and J by 3 bases, and 15 bases separated the two germline ends. The CDR3 is 15 residues long. Germline V gene lookup returns CDR1 MDHEN and CDR2 SYDVKM. The CDR3 DNA follows: TGTGCCAGCAGTTTCGACACCACCCGAGACTACGAGCAGTACTTC. Its protein product is CASSFDTTRDYEQYF.

V is TRBV6-1 and J is TRBJ1-1; the D is unclear. This CDR3 has 14 amino acids. The V and J ends lost 6 bases and 0 bases respectively, with 11 bases between them. The germline gives CDR1 MNHNS, CDR2 SASEGT. CDR3 nucleotide sequence: TGTGCCAGCAGATATCCCCAGCTGAACACTGAAGCTTTCTTT. Translating it yields CASRYPQLNTEAFF.

This clone was observed a few times. Written as DNA, the CDR3 is TGCGCCAGCAGCTTGGCAGGGAACTACGAGCAGTACTTC. Its protein is CASSLAGNYEQYF. The chain uses TRBV5-1 and TRBJ2-7, with a tentative D call TRBD1 (5 bases). Germline values: CDR1 SGHRS, CDR2 YFSETQ. This CDR3 has 13 residues. Trimming cost V 0 bases and J 3 bases, with 7 bases left between them.

The chain is built from TRBV16 and TRBJ1-5, with D possibly being TRBD1 (5 bases). The V and J ends lost 2 bases and 6 bases respectively, with 14 bases between them. This CDR3 is built from 15 residues. CDR1 and CDR2 from the germline V gene are KGHSY and FQNENV. The CDR3 is CASSQGTIEGQPQHF. Here the CDR3 DNA reads TGTGCCAGCAGCCAAGGGACGATAGAAGGTCAGCCCCAGCATTTT.

The chain uses TRBV4-1 and TRBJ2-1; D is ambiguous. Trimming removed 0 bases at V and 9 bases at J, with 18 bases between. CDR3 length: 16 amino acids. Germline V gene lookup returns CDR1 MGHRA and CDR2 YSYEKL. The chain's CDR3 is CASSQEVIVGKGEQFF. As DNA, the CDR3 is TGCGCCAGCAGCCAAGAGGTGATAGTGGGTAAGGGTGAGCAGTTCTTC.

The genes are TRBV7-3 and TRBJ2-7; 10 bases map to TRBD2. The CDR3 covers 15 residues. The V segment lost 1 base and the J segment 2 bases; nucleotides outside the gene matches: 2. Germline V lookup: CDR1 SGHTA, CDR2 FQGTGA. The CDR3 DNA sequence: TGTGCCAGCAGCTTAAGGAGCGGGAGGGCCTACGAGCAGTACTTC. Protein: CASSLRSGRAYEQYF.

V usage is TRBV9 and J usage is TRBJ2-7; weak D call: TRBD1 (6 bases). Trimming removed 5 bases at V and 2 bases at J, with 17 bases between. The germline gives CDR1 SGDLS, CDR2 YYNGEE. This CDR3 is built from 15 residues. The CDR3 is CASRALTGNPYEQYF. The CDR3 DNA reads as TGTGCCAGCAGGGCCCTGACAGGTAATCCCTACGAGCAGTACTTC.

The CDR3 here is CASIGGSSGNTIYF. CDR3 nucleotide sequence: TGTGCCAGCATCGGCGGGTCCTCTGGAAACACCATATATTTT. This chain links TRBV6-1 with TRBJ1-3; D gene ambiguous. The germline V and J ends were trimmed by 7 bases and 0 bases, with 10 bases remaining between them. Looked up from germline, CDR1 is MNHNS and CDR2 is SASEGT. This CDR3 is 14 amino acids long.

CDR3 loop: CASSPGWGSWPYEQYF. The CDR3 bases are TGTGCCAGCTCACCGGGATGGGGTAGCTGGCCCTACGAGCAGTACTTC. The J gene is TRBJ2-5, the V gene TRBV18; D is uncertain. The J call is doubtful: the DNA matches TRBJ2-7 better. Germline V CDR1 and CDR2: KGHSH, LQKENI. This CDR3 region has 16 residues.

J is TRBJ2-5 and V is TRBV28, with 8 bases lining up with TRBD1. Judging by the DNA end, TRBJ2-7 fits better; the J call may be wrong. The CDR3 contains 16 residues. Germline V CDR1 and CDR2: MDHEN, SYDVKM. The DNA for the CDR3 is TGTGCCAGCAGTTTTCCGCACAGGGGGTCCCCATACGAGCAGTACTTC. As protein: CASSFPHRGSPYEQYF.

V and J are TRBV6-1 and TRBJ1-1; D uncertain. V dropped 1 base and J dropped 3 bases, with 9 bases sitting between them. The CDR3 covers 14 residues. Germline loops: CDR1 MNHNS, CDR2 SASEGT. The CDR3 reads CASSEEVGYTEAFF. CDR3 coding DNA: TGTGCCAGCAGTGAAGAGGTGGGGTACACTGAAGCTTTCTTT.

The rearrangement uses TRBV7-9 and TRBJ2-5; D gene unclear. The tail of the sequence fits TRBJ2-7 better, so the J call may be wrong. The length of the CDR3 is 13 residues. Per germline, CDR1 SEHNR and CDR2 FQNEAQ (reference sequence). As DNA, the CDR3 is TGTGCCAGCAGCTTAGTCCGGAGCTACGAGCAGTACTTC. Translation gives CASSLVRSYEQYF.

This clone has only a few counts. The chain employs TRBV5-1 and TRBJ2-1; 8 bases are shared with TRBD2. The length of the CDR3 is 15 residues. V shed 2 bases and J 10 bases; nucleotides not matched to a gene: 11. Germline assignment: CDR1 SGHRS and CDR2 YFSETQ. The CDR3, as DNA: TGCGCCAGCAGCTTCGTCGTCGGGGGGGTCCCCGAGCAGTTCTTC. Translated, it gives CASSFVVGGVPEQFF. The full variable domain, its missing parts supplied by reference TRBV5-1 and TRBJ2-1, is KAGVTQTPRYLIKTRGQQVTLSCSPISGHRSVSWYQQTPGQGLQFLFEYFSETQRNKGNFPGRFSGRQFSNSRSEMNVSTLELGDSALYLCASSFVVGGVPEQFFGPGTRLTVL.

The gene calls are TRBV4-1 and TRBJ2-7; weak D call: TRBD1 (6 bases). Germline V gene lookup returns CDR1 MGHRA and CDR2 YSYEKL. This CDR3 is 15 amino acids long. Trimming removed 0 bases from V and 2 bases from J, with 11 bases in between. CDR3 nucleotides: TGCGCCAGCAGCCAAGAATGGACAGTTACCTACGAGCAGTACTTC. Protein product: CASSQEWTVTYEQYF.

The chain couples TRBV30 to TRBJ1-1, with 7 bases identical to TRBD1. Germline V gene sequence: CDR1 GTSNPN, CDR2 SVGIG (reference sequence). The CDR3 length is 15 residues. Losses at the gene ends were 0 bases for V and 1 base for J; bases not matched to a gene: 5. CDR3 DNA sequence: TGTGCCTGGAGTGTACCGGGACAGCCGAACACTGAAGCTTTCTTT. Protein product: CAWSVPGQPNTEAFF.

The CDR3 reads CASSLQGPAQETQYF. The DNA for the CDR3 is TGTGCCAGCAGCCTGCAGGGCCCTGCTCAAGAGACCCAGTACTTC. The V call is TRBV5-4, the J call TRBJ2-5, with TRBD1 as a possible D gene (5 bases). V was clipped by 4 bases and J by 2 bases, with 15 bases between them. This CDR3 is 15 amino acids long. CDR1 is SGHNT, CDR2 YYREEE, per germline (reference sequence).

The chain joins TRBV10-1 to TRBJ2-2; maybe TRBD2 (5 bases). Deletions cut 5 bases from V and 4 bases from J, with 14 bases between. Germline V gene lookup returns CDR1 WNHNN and CDR2 SYGVQD (reference sequence). CDR3 length: 15 amino acids. The CDR3 loop reads CASSYTSGATGELFF. CDR3 DNA sequence: TGCGCCAGCAGTTATACTAGTGGTGCCACCGGGGAGCTGTTTTTT.

In the case of this clone: The sample carries other DNA sequences with the same CDR3. The CDR3, as DNA: TGTGCCAGCAGCTTAGACCTCGACAGGAGCTCCTACGAGCAGTACTTC. Encoded protein: CASSLDLDRSSYEQYF. This rearrangement joins TRBV11-2 to TRBJ2-7, with TRBD1 as a possible D gene (6 bases). CDR1 SGHAT and CDR2 FQNNGV come from the germline V gene. V was cut by 0 bases and J by 0 bases, with 12 bases left in between. The CDR3 has 16 residues.

The rearrangement links TRBV7-2 to TRBJ2-5, with 10 bases aligning to TRBD2. Per germline, CDR1 SGHTA and CDR2 FQGNSA. The CDR3 spans 17 residues. With 0 bases clipped from V and 7 bases from J, the junction kept 11 bases outside the gene matches. CDR3 in DNA: TGTGCCAGCAGCTTAGCGGAAGCGGGGGGGCACATGTCGACCCAGTACTTC. Its translation: CASSLAEAGGHMSTQYF.

This chain links TRBV4-1 with TRBJ1-4, with no clear D. Germline CDR1 is MGHRA and CDR2 is YSYEKL. V lost 0 bases to trimming and J lost 4 bases, with 12 bases between them. There are 16 residues in the CDR3. CDR3: CASSQDRGSYNEKLFF. The CDR3 DNA sequence: TGCGCCAGCAGCCAAGATCGAGGCAGCTATAATGAAAAACTGTTTTTT.